These 9 T cell receptor beta chains were all obtained from the same sample, sequenced in a study of shared clonotypes between healthy human individuals. Generated by immunoSEQ multiplex PCR, the TCRdb table keeps only in-frame clones and is missing some. The top ten hold roughly 1.2% of the sample, which has over a million clones, more than 95% seen once. Source material: naive CD4+ T cells sorted from blood. The sample's subset: CD45RA+ positively selected. The receptor source for this set is a man aged 30 to 39 in good health.

This clone was observed once. The CDR3 protein is CASSHRVDYGYTF. The CDR3 nucleotides are TGTGCCAGCAGCCACAGGGTGGACTATGGCTACACCTTC. This sequence joins TRBV28 and TRBJ1-2; D perhaps matches TRBD1 (6 bases). Germline CDR1 is MDHEN and CDR2 is SYDVKM. The CDR3 runs 13 residues. V was trimmed by 6 bases and J by 3 bases, leaving 11 bases between them.

As concerns this clone: Other nucleotide sequences from this sample produce the same CDR3. This chain joins TRBV11-3 and TRBJ2-1; D is undetermined. CDR3 length equals 14 residues. CDR1 is SGHNT, CDR2 YENEEA, per germline. V lost 4 bases, J lost 0 bases, and 7 bases lay in between. Written as DNA, the CDR3 is TGTGCCAGCAGCTCTTCCGGCTCCTACAATGAGCAGTTCTTC. It translates to CASSSSGSYNEQFF.

The chain employs TRBV6-6 and TRBJ2-1; 8 bases align to TRBD1. Germline lookup yields CDR1 MNHNY and CDR2 SVGAGI (reference sequence). The CDR3 runs 14 residues. V shed 0 bases and J 7 bases; nucleotides not matched to a gene: 2. As DNA, the CDR3 is TGTGCCAGCAGTTACTCACGACAGGGGAATGAGCAGTTCTTC. As protein: CASSYSRQGNEQFF.

A word on this clone: Additional DNA sequences in this sample encode the identical CDR3. This rearrangement joins TRBV7-7 to TRBJ2-1; 7 nucleotides agree with TRBD1. The trim removed 5 bases at V and 0 bases at J, leaving 1 base unmatched. Germline assignment: CDR1 SSHAT and CDR2 FNYEAQ (reference sequence). This CDR3 comprises 14 residues. CDR3 nucleotide sequence: TGTGCCAGCAGCCCAGGGGGCTCCTACAATGAGCAGTTCTTC. It is translated as CASSPGGSYNEQFF.

The V and J genes are TRBV27 and TRBJ1-5; D is unclear. Trimming took 3 bases from V and 0 from J, leaving 3 bases between them. CDR1 is MNHEY and CDR2 is SMNVEV in the germline V gene (reference sequence). This CDR3 is built from 13 residues. The CDR3 nucleotides are TGTGCCAGCAGTTTTTATAGCAATCAGCCCCAGCATTTT. It encodes CASSFYSNQPQHF.

The gene calls are TRBV7-3 and TRBJ2-1, with 10 bases matching TRBD2. Unmatched junction bases numbered 4, after V lost 4 bases and J lost 7 bases. The CDR3 is made up of 14 amino acids. Germline CDR1 is SGHTA and CDR2 is FQGTGA. CDR3 amino acids: CASSSSSGSNEQFF. CDR3 bases: TGTGCCAGCAGCTCGTCTAGCGGGAGTAATGAGCAGTTCTTC.

This rearrangement joins TRBV18 to TRBJ1-4, with TRBD1 identical over 8 bases. This CDR3 spans 18 amino acids. CDR1 is KGHSH and CDR2 is LQKENI in the germline V gene. After removal of 3 bases from V and 2 bases from J, the junction contained 11 bases not matched to a gene. The CDR3 DNA reads as TGTGCCAGCTCACCTCAACAAAACAGACAGGGGACTAATGAAAAACTGTTTTTT. Protein product: CASSPQQNRQGTNEKLFF.

The V call is TRBV5-4, the J call TRBJ1-1; D remains unclear. The length of the CDR3 is 13 residues. Germline CDR1 and CDR2: SGHNT and YYREEE (reference sequence). V shed 5 bases and J shed 0 bases, with 8 bases lying between them. The DNA for the CDR3 is TGTGCCAGCAGGCACAGCTTGAACACTGAAGCTTTCTTT. Translation gives CASRHSLNTEAFF.

The chain has TRBV6-1 and TRBJ1-2; a possible D gene is TRBD1 (5 bases). Germline loops: CDR1 MNHNS, CDR2 SASEGT. The CDR3 runs 15 residues. V shed 3 bases and J shed 1 base, with 12 bases lying between them. In DNA, the CDR3 is TGTGCCAGCAGTGAGCCCCCTCAGGGTAACTATGGCTACACCTTC. Its translation is CASSEPPQGNYGYTF.